Listed below are T cell receptor beta chains from one sample, sequenced in a study of blood T cells in healthy people across ages. Each CDR3 protein is one row after TCRdb ran MiXCR on the 5' RACE reads. The table shows about 1.4 million distinct CDR3 sequences, with 45% to 70% occurring only once. Input material: blood. These receptors came from a man between 18 and 29 years old in good health. CDR3s include the opening cysteine and the closing phenylalanine or tryptophan. Fields, in order: CDR3 length, J gene, D gene, clone size, V gene, CDR3 protein, CDR3 DNA. A D gene is named only where the DNA matches it firmly. Some rows have no size entry. The others give once, few or many, or a class for an expanded clone.

length: 17
J: TRBJ2-5
D: TRBD2
size: -
V: TRBV6-6
CDR3: CASSYSRTSGAQETQYF
DNA: TGTGCCAGCAGCTACTCGCGGACTAGCGGGGCCCAAGAGACCCAGTACTTC

length: 13
J: TRBJ1-5
D: -
size: -
V: TRBV28
CDR3: CASRIAEAQPQHF
DNA: TGTGCCAGCAGGATCGCTGAAGCGCAGCCCCAGCATTTT

length: 12
J: TRBJ2-3
D: -
size: -
V: TRBV12-3/TRBV12-4
CDR3: CASGRSTDTQYF
DNA: TGCGCCAGCGGACGTAGCACAGATACGCAGTATTTT

length: 14
J: TRBJ2-7
D: -
size: -
V: TRBV29-1
CDR3: CSAREGRRVDEQYF
DNA: TGCAGCGCCCGAGAAGGGCGGCGTGTGGACGAGCAGTACTTC

length: 15
J: TRBJ2-4
D: TRBD1
size: -
V: TRBV6-5
CDR3: CASSYSNRGREEQYF
DNA: TGTGCCAGCAGTTACTCGAACAGGGGGCGTGAAGAGCAGTACTTC

length: 17
J: TRBJ2-6
D: -
size: -
V: TRBV29-1
CDR3: CSVEVSQPSSGANVLTF
DNA: TGCAGCGTTGAAGTGTCACAGCCTAGCTCTGGGGCCAACGTCCTGACTTTC

length: 14
J: TRBJ2-5
D: -
size: -
V: TRBV10-3
CDR3: CAISAGDFGETQYF
DNA: TGTGCCATCAGCGCTGGAGACTTTGGAGAGACCCAGTACTTC

length: 17
J: TRBJ2-1
D: TRBD2
size: few
V: TRBV28
CDR3: CASSLGLGREIYNEQFF
DNA: TGTGCCAGCAGTTTGGGTCTTGGGCGGGAGATCTACAATGAGCAGTTCTTC

length: 14
J: TRBJ2-3
D: TRBD2
size: few
V: TRBV7-2
CDR3: CASSILAGTDTQYF
DNA: TGTGCCAGCAGCATACTAGCGGGCACAGATACGCAGTATTTT

length: 16
J: TRBJ2-3
D: TRBD1
size: -
V: TRBV7-2
CDR3: CASSLRQGTSTDTQYF
DNA: TGTGCCAGCAGCCTCAGACAGGGCACTAGCACAGATACGCAGTATTTT